The 29 T cell receptor beta chains listed next were all sequenced from one sample in a study of cytomegalovirus exposure and HLA in healthy donors. PCR employed 60 Vbeta and 13 Jbeta primers. The repertoire was sequenced with immunoSEQ multiplex PCR; TCRdb's copy has only in-frame clones and lacks some. Among under 130,000 clones, 65% to 90% were seen once, and the ten largest hold about 6.9%. Material for sequencing was PBMCs. The receptors derive from a man aged 25-40 years in good health and CMV-seropositive.

The V and J genes are TRBV7-3 and TRBJ1-2, with 10 nucleotides matching TRBD1. Germline assignment: CDR1 SGHTA and CDR2 FQGTGA. This CDR3 is 14 amino acids long. J was trimmed by 7 bases and V by 6 bases; bases with no gene match: 8. The CDR3 protein is CASRAGTGVAGYTF. In nucleotides, the CDR3 is TGTGCCAGCAGGGCCGGGACAGGGGTTGCTGGCTACACCTTC.

The chain recombines TRBV19 with TRBJ1-1, with D maybe TRBD1 (6 bases). The CDR3 spans 14 residues. Germline V CDR1 and CDR2: LNHDA, SQIVND (reference sequence). With 3 bases removed from V and 5 bases from J, the gap between germline ends came to 13 bases. CDR3 coding DNA: TGTGCCAGTAGTATTGGACAGCGTTTTACTGAAGCTTTCTTT. It is translated as CASSIGQRFTEAFF.

The V gene is TRBV28, the J gene TRBJ1-4; a weak D match, TRBD1 (5 bases). V was shortened by 6 bases and J by 0 bases, with 17 bases between the two germline ends. Germline V lookup: CDR1 MDHEN, CDR2 SYDVKM. The CDR3 is 17 residues long. In nucleotides, the CDR3 is TGTGCCAGCAGACGTCCCGGGACTTACGCAACTAATGAAAAACTGTTTTTT. It specifies CASRRPGTYATNEKLFF.

The V call is TRBV4-3, the J call TRBJ1-1; D unclear. Germline assignment: CDR1 LGHNA and CDR2 YSLEER. The V gene lost 4 bases and the J gene lost 7 bases, with 10 bases spanning the gap. The CDR3 runs 12 residues. CDR3 nucleotide sequence: TGCGCCAGCAGCCTTTTCGGCGGTGAAGCTTTCTTT. Amino acids: CASSLFGGEAFF.

The chain uses TRBV15 and TRBJ2-5; D might be TRBD1 (6 bases). This CDR3 is 15 amino acids long. The V gene's germline CDR1 is LNHNV and CDR2 YYDKDF (reference sequence). V dropped 0 bases and J dropped 4 bases, with 12 bases sitting between them. The CDR3 loop reads CATSREGETGETQYF. CDR3 nucleotides: TGTGCCACCAGCAGAGAGGGGGAGACAGGAGAGACCCAGTACTTC.

The chain employs TRBV15 and TRBJ2-7; 7 nucleotides line up with TRBD2. Trimming removed 2 bases from V and 2 bases from J; junction bases left unmatched: 6. The CDR3 sequence is 15 residues long. Germline CDR1 and CDR2: LNHNV and YYDKDF (reference sequence). The CDR3 DNA reads TGTGCCACCAGCAGAAGAAGGGACTACACCTACGAGCAGTACTTC. Protein: CATSRRRDYTYEQYF.

The rearrangement uses TRBV7-9 and TRBJ2-7, with 12 bases fitting TRBD1. V gave up 5 bases and J gave up 3 bases; unmatched junction bases: 5. This CDR3 spans 15 amino acids. Per the germline V gene, CDR1 is SEHNR and CDR2 is FQNEAQ (reference sequence). CDR3 nucleotide sequence: TGTGCCAGCAGCAACGGGACAGGGGGCGGCTACGAGCAGTACTTC. This codes for CASSNGTGGGYEQYF. The full variable domain, rest sourced from reference TRBV7-9 and TRBJ2-7, is DTGVSQNPRHKITKRGQNVTFRCDPISEHNRLYWYRQTLGQGPEFLTYFQNEAQLEKSRLLSDRFSAERPKGSFSTLEIQRTEQGDSAMYLCASSNGTGGGYEQYFGPGTRLTVT.

The CDR3 spells CASSSGQGVTGELFF. CDR3 bases: TGTGCCAGCAGTTCAGGACAGGGGGTGACCGGGGAGCTGTTTTTT. The chain carries TRBV6-5 and TRBJ2-2; 10 nucleotides agree with TRBD1. Germline values: CDR1 MNHEY, CDR2 SVGAGI. V lost 4 bases to trimming and J lost 5 bases; unmatched junction nucleotides: 4. This CDR3 is 15 amino acids long.

The V call is TRBV10-3, the J call TRBJ1-2, with 9 positions matching TRBD1. V shed 2 bases, J shed 6 bases, and the junction held 7 bases outside the gene matches. The CDR3 is 15 amino acids. CDR1 is ENHRY and CDR2 is SYGVKD in the germline V gene. The chain's CDR3 is CAISEQGTGSHGYTF. Written as DNA, the CDR3 is TGTGCCATCAGTGAGCAAGGGACAGGGAGTCATGGCTACACCTTC.

The chain recombines TRBV4-1 with TRBJ1-2; D perhaps matches TRBD1 (6 bases). Trimming took off 4 bases at V and 3 bases at J, with 18 bases between the two ends. The V gene's germline CDR1 is MGHRA and CDR2 YSYEKL. The CDR3 consists of 16 residues. CDR3 residues: CASSPSWTDSYYGYTF. The CDR3 DNA follows: TGCGCCAGCAGCCCTTCTTGGACAGACTCTTACTATGGCTACACCTTC.

This chain connects TRBV7-9 to TRBJ2-1, with TRBD1 matching 10 bases. The CDR3 is made up of 14 amino acids. Germline V gene sequence: CDR1 SEHNR, CDR2 FQNEAQ (reference sequence). Unmatched junction bases numbered 5, after V lost 6 bases and J lost 6 bases. As DNA, the CDR3 is TGTGCCAGCAGAGATAGGACAGGGGGCAATGAGCAGTTCTTC. It yields the protein CASRDRTGGNEQFF.

V gene TRBV9 combines with J gene TRBJ1-4; the match to TRBD1 covers 7 bases. Trimming at V came to 3 bases and at J to 5 bases, leaving 7 bases not matched to a gene. The CDR3 is made up of 15 amino acids. Germline CDR1 is SGDLS and CDR2 is YYNGEE. The CDR3 region has the DNA TGTGCCAGCAGCGCAGAGACAGGGATGAATGAAAAACTGTTTTTT. It yields the protein CASSAETGMNEKLFF.

V and J are TRBV2 and TRBJ2-3; TRBD2 is a possible D gene (6 bases). V lost 3 bases and J lost 3, with 13 bases in between. CDR3 size: 15 residues. Per germline, CDR1 SNHLY and CDR2 FYNNEI. This CDR3 is CASSDFGGGTDTQYF. CDR3 in DNA: TGTGCCAGCAGTGATTTCGGGGGTGGTACAGATACGCAGTATTTT.

The chain links TRBV4-1 to TRBJ2-1, with D possibly TRBD1 on 5 matching bases. V was clipped by 1 base and J by 2 bases, with 15 bases between them. Per germline, CDR1 MGHRA and CDR2 YSYEKL. The length of the CDR3 is 17 residues. CDR3 region: CASSQVSGVGPYNEQFF. Written as DNA, the CDR3 is TGCGCCAGCAGCCAAGTATCGGGCGTGGGGCCCTACAATGAGCAGTTCTTC.

The rearrangement uses TRBV14 and TRBJ2-3, with TRBD2 matching over 8 bases. V shed 1 base, J shed 1 base, and the junction held 7 bases outside the gene matches. The CDR3 has 17 residues. Germline V gene lookup returns CDR1 SGHDN and CDR2 FVKESK. The CDR3 is CASSQAGTRFRTDTQYF. The DNA of the CDR3 is TGTGCCAGCAGCCAAGCCGGGACTAGGTTTCGCACAGATACGCAGTATTTT.

J is TRBJ2-5 and V is TRBV13; TRBD1 aligns across 9 bases. Germline V lookup: CDR1 PRHDT, CDR2 FYEKMQ (reference sequence). V lost 6 bases and J lost 5; bases outside the gene matches: 13. The CDR3 consists of 16 residues. The CDR3 here is CASSGEGQGSRETQYF. The CDR3, as DNA: TGTGCCAGCAGTGGCGAGGGACAGGGATCGCGGGAGACCCAGTACTTC.

As DNA, the CDR3 is TGTGCCAGCGCCGGACAGGCTAACTATGGCTACACCTTC. Translating it yields CASAGQANYGYTF. This sequence joins TRBV7-2 and TRBJ1-2; 7 bases line up with TRBD1. This CDR3 region has 13 residues. Trimming at V came to 8 bases and at J to 0 bases, leaving 3 bases not matched to a gene. Germline V gives CDR1 SGHTA, CDR2 FQGNSA.

The rearrangement joins TRBV4-1 to TRBJ2-3; 9 nucleotides align to TRBD2. This CDR3 is 16 amino acids long. Germline CDR1 reads MGHRA; CDR2 reads YSYEKL. Germline trimming cut 2 bases from V and 0 bases from J; bases unmatched to any gene: 3. CDR3 sequence: CASSQLAGTSTDTQYF. The CDR3 DNA reads as TGCGCCAGCAGCCAACTAGCGGGAACTAGCACAGATACGCAGTATTTT.

V is TRBV9 and J is TRBJ1-2, with 7 bases aligning to TRBD1. The CDR3 runs to 13 residues. The germline gives CDR1 SGDLS, CDR2 YYNGEE. V dropped 2 bases and J dropped 3; count of bases not matched to a gene: 1. The CDR3 spells CASSVRGHYGYTF. DNA of the CDR3: TGTGCCAGCAGCGTGAGGGGGCACTATGGCTACACCTTC.

V usage is TRBV11-2 and J usage is TRBJ1-2; the D is unclear. The germline V gene encodes CDR1 SGHAT and CDR2 FQNNGV. The CDR3 totals 13 residues. Trimming removed 4 bases from V and 2 bases from J, with 8 bases in between. CDR3 sequence: CASSSTQNYGYTF. CDR3 nucleotide sequence: TGTGCCAGCAGCTCGACACAAAACTATGGCTACACCTTC.

This chain uses TRBV5-6 with TRBJ2-7, with D possibly matching TRBD2 (5 bases). From germline, CDR1 is SGHDT and CDR2 YYEEEE. The CDR3 has 13 residues. V was cut by 6 bases and J by 7 bases, with 17 bases left in between. CDR3 bases: TGTGCCAGCACCAATACCCTGGGCGGGGAGCAGTACTTC. Protein: CASTNTLGGEQYF.

This clone was seen more than once but under ten times. This rearrangement joins TRBV9 to TRBJ1-1; D remains ambiguous. The CDR3 is 14 residues long. Germline V gives CDR1 SGDLS, CDR2 YYNGEE. V was trimmed by 0 bases and J by 1 base, leaving 7 bases between them. The chain's CDR3 is CASSVGGENTEAFF. The CDR3 DNA is TGTGCCAGCAGCGTAGGTGGAGAGAACACTGAAGCTTTCTTT.

The V gene is TRBV29-1, the J gene TRBJ1-1; the D gene is possibly TRBD1 (5 bases). Germline V gene sequence: CDR1 SQVTM, CDR2 ANQGSEA. The CDR3 has 15 amino acids. The V end was cut by 5 bases, the J end by 0 bases, with 16 bases between. The CDR3 is CSVSAGWAMNTEAFF. The CDR3, as DNA: TGCAGCGTTTCCGCAGGGTGGGCCATGAACACTGAAGCTTTCTTT.

The chain is built from TRBV7-9 and TRBJ1-4, with 8 bases that match TRBD1. The CDR3 is 14 amino acids. V shed 3 bases, J shed 6 bases, and the junction held 3 bases outside the gene matches. Germline V gene data show CDR1 as SEHNR and CDR2 as FQNEAQ (reference sequence). CDR3 sequence: CASSLDREDEKLFF. Written as DNA, the CDR3 is TGTGCCAGCAGCTTGGACAGGGAGGATGAAAAACTGTTTTTT.

V usage is TRBV5-4 and J usage is TRBJ1-1; TRBD1 matches 12 bases. The V gene end was trimmed by 4 bases and the J gene end by 1 base; junction bases not matched to a gene: 5. The CDR3 contains 16 residues. CDR1 SGHNT and CDR2 YYREEE come from the germline V gene (reference sequence). The CDR3: CASSKGTGGGNTEAFF. CDR3 sequence (DNA): TGTGCCAGCAGCAAGGGGACAGGGGGCGGGAACACTGAAGCTTTCTTT.

The chain combines TRBV9 with TRBJ1-4; 8 bases are a match to TRBD1. This CDR3 has 15 amino acids. J lost 3 bases, V lost 2 bases, and 3 bases had no gene match. CDR1 is SGDLS and CDR2 is YYNGEE in the germline V gene. This chain's CDR3 is CASSVQGASNEKLFF. The CDR3 coding sequence is TGTGCCAGCAGCGTCCAGGGGGCCTCTAATGAAAAACTGTTTTTT. Combining the CDR3 with reference TRBV9 and TRBJ1-4 gives the whole variable domain DSGVTQTPKHLITATGQRVTLRCSPRSGDLSVYWYQQSLDQGLQFLIQYYNGEERAKGNILERFSAQQFPDLHSELNLSSLELGDSALYFCASSVQGASNEKLFFGSGTQLSVL.

The rearrangement joins TRBV10-3 to TRBJ2-1; 12 nucleotides line up with TRBD2. Trimming at V came to 8 bases and at J to 2 bases, leaving 1 base not matched to a gene. CDR3 length: 14 residues. Germline V gives CDR1 ENHRY, CDR2 SYGVKD. The CDR3 coding sequence is TGTGCCATCCTAGCGGGGGGGCCCTACAATGAGCAGTTCTTC. The encoded protein is CAILAGGPYNEQFF.

This clone has a single count. CDR3 bases: TGTGCCAGCAGCCCCGGACAGGGAGGAGAGACCCAGTACTTC. Translation gives CASSPGQGGETQYF. The rearrangement uses TRBV11-2 and TRBJ2-5; 8 bases map to TRBD1. The CDR3 is made up of 14 amino acids. Per germline, CDR1 SGHAT and CDR2 FQNNGV. Trimming at V came to 5 bases and at J to 4 bases, leaving 6 bases not matched to a gene.

V gene TRBV7-9 combines with J gene TRBJ2-7; TRBD1 aligns across 8 bases. J was trimmed by 5 bases and V by 4 bases; bases with no gene match: 10. The CDR3 loop spans 15 amino acids. Germline assignment: CDR1 SEHNR and CDR2 FQNEAQ (reference sequence). CDR3 amino acids: CASSSRDRRADEQYF. CDR3 nucleotide sequence: TGTGCCAGCAGCTCCCGGGACAGGCGGGCCGACGAGCAGTACTTC.